The following is a TCR beta chain sequence with its context. The sample belongs to a study of shared clonotypes between healthy human individuals. This CDR3 has 13 residues. V gave up 0 bases and J gave up 2 bases, with 8 bases separating them. CDR1 and CDR2 (germline): GTSNPN, SVGIG (reference sequence). TCRdb's table, derived via immunoSEQ multiplex PCR, lists solely in-frame clones and lacks some. Of some 2,500,000 clones in the sample, around 93% were seen once. Specimen: naive CD4+ T cells from PBMCs. Subset here: CD45RA+ positively selected. V usage is TRBV30 and J usage is TRBJ2-7; no clear D. The receptor comes from a man between 18 and 35 years old in good health. Some clones in this sample may be carry-over from other donors' samples. CDR3 amino acids: CAWSVLSPYEQYF. The CDR3 DNA is TGTGCCTGGAGTGTACTCAGTCCCTACGAGCAGTACTTC.